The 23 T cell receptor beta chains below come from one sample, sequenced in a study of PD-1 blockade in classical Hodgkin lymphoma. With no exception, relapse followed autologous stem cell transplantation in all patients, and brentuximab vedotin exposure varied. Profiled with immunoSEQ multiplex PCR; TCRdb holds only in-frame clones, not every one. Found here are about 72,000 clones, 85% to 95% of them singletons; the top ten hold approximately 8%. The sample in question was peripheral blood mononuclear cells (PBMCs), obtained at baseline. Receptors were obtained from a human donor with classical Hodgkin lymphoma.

CDR3 nucleotide sequence: TGTGCCAGTAGCCCCTTTAGCGGGAGCTCCTACGAGCAGTACTTC. It codes for CASSPFSGSSYEQYF. V usage is TRBV19 and J usage is TRBJ2-7; 9 nucleotides align to TRBD2. V shed 6 bases and J 0 bases; nucleotides not matched to a gene: 6. Germline V gene data show CDR1 as LNHDA and CDR2 as SQIVND (reference sequence). The CDR3 runs 15 residues.

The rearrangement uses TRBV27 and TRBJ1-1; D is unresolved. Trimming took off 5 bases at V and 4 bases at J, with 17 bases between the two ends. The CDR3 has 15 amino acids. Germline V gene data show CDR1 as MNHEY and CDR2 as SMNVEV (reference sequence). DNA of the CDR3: TGTGCCAGCAGTCCAAGCATGTGGGAAGTCACTGAAGCTTTCTTT. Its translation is CASSPSMWEVTEAFF.

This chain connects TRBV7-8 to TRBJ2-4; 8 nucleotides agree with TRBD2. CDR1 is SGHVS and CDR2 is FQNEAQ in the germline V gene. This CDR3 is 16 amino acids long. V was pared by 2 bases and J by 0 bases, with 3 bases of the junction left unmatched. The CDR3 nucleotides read TGTGCCAGCAGCTTACCGCTAGCGGGAGCCAAAAACATTCAGTACTTC. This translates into CASSLPLAGAKNIQYF.

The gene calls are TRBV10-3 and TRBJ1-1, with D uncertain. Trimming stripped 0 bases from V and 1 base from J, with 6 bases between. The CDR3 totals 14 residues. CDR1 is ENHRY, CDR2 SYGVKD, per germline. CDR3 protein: CAISESWGNTEAFF. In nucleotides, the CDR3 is TGTGCCATCAGTGAGTCATGGGGGAACACTGAAGCTTTCTTT.

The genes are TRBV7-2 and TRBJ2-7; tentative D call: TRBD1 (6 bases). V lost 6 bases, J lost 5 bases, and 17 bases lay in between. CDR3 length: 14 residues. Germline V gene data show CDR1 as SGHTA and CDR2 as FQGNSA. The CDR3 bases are TGTGCCAGCAGTATCAACAGGGAGAGGGACGAGCAGTACTTC. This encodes CASSINRERDEQYF.

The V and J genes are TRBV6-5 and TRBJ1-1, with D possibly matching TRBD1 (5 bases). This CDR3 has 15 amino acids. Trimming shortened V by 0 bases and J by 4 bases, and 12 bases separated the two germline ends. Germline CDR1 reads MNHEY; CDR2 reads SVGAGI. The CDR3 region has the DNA TGTGCCAGCAGTTACTCACGAAGGGGTGGCACTGAAGCTTTCTTT. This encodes CASSYSRRGGTEAFF.

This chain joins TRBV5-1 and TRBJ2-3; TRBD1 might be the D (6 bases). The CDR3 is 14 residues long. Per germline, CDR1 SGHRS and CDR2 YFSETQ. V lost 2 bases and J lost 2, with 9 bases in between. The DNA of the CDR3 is TGCGCCAGCAGCTTTGGGGGCTACACAGATACGCAGTATTTT. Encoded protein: CASSFGGYTDTQYF.

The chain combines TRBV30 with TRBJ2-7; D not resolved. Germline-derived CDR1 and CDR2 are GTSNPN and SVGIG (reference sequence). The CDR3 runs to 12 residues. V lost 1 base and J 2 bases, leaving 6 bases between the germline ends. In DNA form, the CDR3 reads TGTGCCTGGAGTGAGTCGGCCTACGAGCAGTACTTC. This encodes CAWSESAYEQYF. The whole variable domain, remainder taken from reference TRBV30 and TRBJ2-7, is SQTIHQWPATLVQPVGSPLSLECTVEGTSNPNLYWYRQAAGRGLQLLFYSVGIGQISSEVPQNLSASRPQDRQFILSSKKLLLSDSGFYLCAWSESAYEQYFGPGTRLTVT.

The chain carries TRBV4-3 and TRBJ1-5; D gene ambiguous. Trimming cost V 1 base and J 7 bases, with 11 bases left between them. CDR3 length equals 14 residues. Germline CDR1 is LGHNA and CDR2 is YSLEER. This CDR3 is CASSQAPYQQPQHF. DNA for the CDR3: TGCGCCAGCAGCCAAGCCCCCTACCAGCAGCCCCAGCATTTT.

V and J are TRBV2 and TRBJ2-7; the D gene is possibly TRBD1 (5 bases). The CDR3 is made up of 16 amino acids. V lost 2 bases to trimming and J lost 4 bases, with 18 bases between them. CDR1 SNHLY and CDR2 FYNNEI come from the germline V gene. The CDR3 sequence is CASSETTFRVDYEQYF. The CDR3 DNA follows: TGTGCCAGCAGTGAAACGACTTTCAGGGTTGATTACGAGCAGTACTTC. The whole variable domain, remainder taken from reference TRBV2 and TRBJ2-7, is EPEVTQTPSHQVTQMGQEVILRCVPISNHLYFYWYRQILGQKVEFLVSFYNNEISEKSEIFDDQFSVERPDGSNFTLKIRSTKLEDSAMYFCASSETTFRVDYEQYFGPGTRLTVT.

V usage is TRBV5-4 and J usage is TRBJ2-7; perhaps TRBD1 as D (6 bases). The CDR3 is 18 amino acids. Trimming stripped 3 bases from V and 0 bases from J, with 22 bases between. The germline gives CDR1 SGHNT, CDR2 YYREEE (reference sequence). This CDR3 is CASSSIDWSGDNSYEQYF. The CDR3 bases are TGTGCCAGCAGCTCCATAGATTGGTCAGGGGACAACTCCTACGAGCAGTACTTC.

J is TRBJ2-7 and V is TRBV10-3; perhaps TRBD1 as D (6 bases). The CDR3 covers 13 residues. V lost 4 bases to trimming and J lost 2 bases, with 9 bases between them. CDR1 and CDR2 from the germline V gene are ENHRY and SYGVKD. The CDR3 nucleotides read TGTGCCATCAGTGGGTCAGGGGCCTACGAGCAGTACTTC. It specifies CAISGSGAYEQYF.

The DNA for the CDR3 is TGTGCCAGCAGAGGGACCGCCGTTGAGACCCAGTACTTC. This encodes CASRGTAVETQYF. The chain links TRBV6-5 to TRBJ2-5; D is tentatively TRBD1 or TRBD2 (5 bases each). Looked up from germline, CDR1 is MNHEY and CDR2 is SVGAGI. Trimming removed 6 bases at V and 5 bases at J, with 13 bases between. This CDR3 has 13 residues.

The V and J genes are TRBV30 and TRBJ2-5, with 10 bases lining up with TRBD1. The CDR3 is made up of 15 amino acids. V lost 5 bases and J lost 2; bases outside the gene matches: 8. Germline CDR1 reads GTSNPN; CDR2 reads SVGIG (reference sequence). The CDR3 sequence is CAWDRGRVGQETQYF. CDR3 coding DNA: TGTGCCTGGGACAGGGGGCGTGTTGGGCAAGAGACCCAGTACTTC.

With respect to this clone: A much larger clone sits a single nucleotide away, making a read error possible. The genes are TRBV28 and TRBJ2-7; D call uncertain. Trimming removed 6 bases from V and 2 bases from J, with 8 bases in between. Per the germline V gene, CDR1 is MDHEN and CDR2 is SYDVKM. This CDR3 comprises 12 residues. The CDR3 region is CASSPDAYEQYF. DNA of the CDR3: TGTGCCAGCAGCCCTGACGCCTACGAGCAGTACTTC.

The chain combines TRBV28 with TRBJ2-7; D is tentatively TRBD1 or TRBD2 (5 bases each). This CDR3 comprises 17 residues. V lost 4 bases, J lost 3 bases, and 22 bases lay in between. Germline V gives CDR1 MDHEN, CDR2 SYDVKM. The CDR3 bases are TGTGCCAGCAGTTCCGGGACCCTCGGACGGCACTACTACGAGCAGTACTTC. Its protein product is CASSSGTLGRHYYEQYF.

This chain's CDR3 is CASSLGPGTGVLETQYF. CDR3 nucleotides: TGTGCCAGCAGCTTAGGACCGGGGACAGGGGTTTTGGAGACCCAGTACTTC. The chain links TRBV7-2 to TRBJ2-5; 10 bases align to TRBD1. This CDR3 contains 17 residues. Germline V gene data show CDR1 as SGHTA and CDR2 as FQGNSA. After removal of 1 base from V and 5 bases from J, the junction contained 10 bases not matched to a gene.

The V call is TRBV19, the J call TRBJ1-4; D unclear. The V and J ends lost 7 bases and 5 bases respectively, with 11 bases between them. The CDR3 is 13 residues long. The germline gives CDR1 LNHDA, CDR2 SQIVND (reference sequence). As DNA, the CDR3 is TGTGCCAGTAACCACTTCTCGAATGAAAAACTGTTTTTT. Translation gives CASNHFSNEKLFF. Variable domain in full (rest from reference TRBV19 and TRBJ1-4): DGGITQSPKYLFRKEGQNVTLSCEQNLNHDAMYWYRQDPGQGLRLIYYSQIVNDFQKGDIAEGYSVSREKKESFPLTVTSAQKNPTAFYLCASNHFSNEKLFFGSGTQLSVL.

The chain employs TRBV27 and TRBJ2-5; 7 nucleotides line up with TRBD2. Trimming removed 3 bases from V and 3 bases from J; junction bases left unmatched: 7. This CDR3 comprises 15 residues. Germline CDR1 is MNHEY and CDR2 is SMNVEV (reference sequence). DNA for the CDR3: TGTGCCAGCAGTTTTCGTCCTAGCGGAGAAGAGACCCAGTACTTC. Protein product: CASSFRPSGEETQYF.

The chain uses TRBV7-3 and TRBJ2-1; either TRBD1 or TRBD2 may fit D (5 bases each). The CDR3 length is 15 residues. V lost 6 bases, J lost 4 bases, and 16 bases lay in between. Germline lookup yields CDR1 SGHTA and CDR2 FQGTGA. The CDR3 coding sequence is TGTGCCAGCAGGAAAGGGACGGGCTCTTACAATGAGCAGTTCTTC. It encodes CASRKGTGSYNEQFF.

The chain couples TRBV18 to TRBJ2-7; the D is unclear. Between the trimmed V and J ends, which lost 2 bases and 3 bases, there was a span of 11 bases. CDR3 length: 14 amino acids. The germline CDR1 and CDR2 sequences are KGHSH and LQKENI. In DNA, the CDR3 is TGTGCCAGCTCACCAGAACCGTACCACTACGAGCAGTACTTC. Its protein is CASSPEPYHYEQYF.

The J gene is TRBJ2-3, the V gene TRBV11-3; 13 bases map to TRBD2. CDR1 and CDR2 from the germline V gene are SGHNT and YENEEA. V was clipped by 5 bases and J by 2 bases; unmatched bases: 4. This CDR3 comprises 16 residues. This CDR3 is CASSPGLAGDTDTQYF. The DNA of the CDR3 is TGTGCCAGCAGCCCAGGACTAGCGGGAGACACAGATACGCAGTATTTT.

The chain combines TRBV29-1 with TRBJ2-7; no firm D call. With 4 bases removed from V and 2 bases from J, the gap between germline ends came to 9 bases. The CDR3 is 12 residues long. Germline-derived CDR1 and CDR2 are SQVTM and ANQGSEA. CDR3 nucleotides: TGCAGCGTTGGCGCAGGAACCTACGAGCAGTACTTC. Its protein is CSVGAGTYEQYF.